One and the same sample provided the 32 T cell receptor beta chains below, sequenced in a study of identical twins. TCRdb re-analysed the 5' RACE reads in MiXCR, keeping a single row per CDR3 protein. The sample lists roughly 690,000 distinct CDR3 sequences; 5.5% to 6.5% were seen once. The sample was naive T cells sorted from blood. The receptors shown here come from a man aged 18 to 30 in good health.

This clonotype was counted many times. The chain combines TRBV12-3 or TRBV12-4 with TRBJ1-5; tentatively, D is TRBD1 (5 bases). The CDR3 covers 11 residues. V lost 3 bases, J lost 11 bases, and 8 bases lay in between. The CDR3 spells CASSFDSTQHF. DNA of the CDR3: TGTGCCAGCAGTTTCGACAGCACCCAGCATTTT.

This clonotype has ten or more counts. The CDR3 spells CASSRAVGGNSPLHF. For the CDR3, the DNA is TGTGCCAGCAGCCGCGCCGTGGGGGGAAATTCACCCCTCCACTTT. The chain has TRBV12-3 or TRBV12-4 and TRBJ1-6; D may be TRBD1 (5 bases). CDR3 length: 15 residues. Between the trimmed V and J ends, which lost 6 bases and 7 bases, there was a span of 16 bases.

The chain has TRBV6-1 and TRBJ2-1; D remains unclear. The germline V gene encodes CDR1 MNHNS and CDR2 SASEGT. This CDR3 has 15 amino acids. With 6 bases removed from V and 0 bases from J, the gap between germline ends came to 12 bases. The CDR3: CASRSVRSSYNEQFF. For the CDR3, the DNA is TGTGCCAGCAGGTCAGTCCGAAGCTCCTACAATGAGCAGTTCTTC.

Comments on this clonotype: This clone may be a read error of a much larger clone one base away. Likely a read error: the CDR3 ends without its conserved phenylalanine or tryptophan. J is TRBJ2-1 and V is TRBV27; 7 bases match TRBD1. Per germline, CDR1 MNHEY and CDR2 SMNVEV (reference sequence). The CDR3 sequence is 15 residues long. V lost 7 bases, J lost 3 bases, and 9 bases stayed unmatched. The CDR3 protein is CASTDRDRSYNEQFC. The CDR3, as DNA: TGTGCCAGCACCGACCGGGACAGAAGCTACAATGAGCAGTTCTGC.

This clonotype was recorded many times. The CDR3 coding sequence is TGCAGCGTTCCGAACCACAGGGTACGCTCAGATACGCAGTATTTT. It codes for CSVPNHRVRSDTQYF. V gene TRBV29-1 combines with J gene TRBJ2-3, with a tentative D call TRBD1 (6 bases). Between the trimmed V and J ends, which lost 5 bases and 4 bases, there was a span of 19 bases. The CDR3 has 15 amino acids. Germline V gene lookup returns CDR1 SQVTM and CDR2 ANQGSEA.

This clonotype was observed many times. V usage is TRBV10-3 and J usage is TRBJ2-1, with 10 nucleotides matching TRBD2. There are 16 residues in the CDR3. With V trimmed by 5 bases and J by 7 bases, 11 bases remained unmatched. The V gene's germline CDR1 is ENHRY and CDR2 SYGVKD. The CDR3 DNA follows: TGTGCCATCAGTACCCCTCCTAGCGGGAGCATGAATGAGCAGTTCTTC. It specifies CAISTPPSGSMNEQFF.

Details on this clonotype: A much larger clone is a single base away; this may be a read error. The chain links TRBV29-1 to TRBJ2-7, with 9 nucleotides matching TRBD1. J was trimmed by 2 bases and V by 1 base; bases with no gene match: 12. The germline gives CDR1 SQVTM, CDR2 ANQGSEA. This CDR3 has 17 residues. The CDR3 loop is CSVEGSDRGFRTYEQYF. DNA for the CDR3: TGCAGCGTTGAAGGATCGGACAGGGGATTTAGGACCTACGAGCAGTACTTC.

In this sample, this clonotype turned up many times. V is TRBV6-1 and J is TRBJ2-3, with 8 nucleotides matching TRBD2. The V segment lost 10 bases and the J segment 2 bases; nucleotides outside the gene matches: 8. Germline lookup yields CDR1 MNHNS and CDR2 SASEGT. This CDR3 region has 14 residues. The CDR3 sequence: CATFKAGDTDTQYF. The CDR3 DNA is TGTGCCACCTTCAAAGCGGGAGACACAGATACGCAGTATTTT.

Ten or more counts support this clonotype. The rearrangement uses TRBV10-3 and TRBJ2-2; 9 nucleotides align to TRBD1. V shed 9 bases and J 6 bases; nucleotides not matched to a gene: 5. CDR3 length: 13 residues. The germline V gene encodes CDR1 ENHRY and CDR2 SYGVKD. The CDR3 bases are TGTGCCATTACGGGACAGGGCCCCGGGGAGCTGTTTTTT. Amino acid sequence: CAITGQGPGELFF.

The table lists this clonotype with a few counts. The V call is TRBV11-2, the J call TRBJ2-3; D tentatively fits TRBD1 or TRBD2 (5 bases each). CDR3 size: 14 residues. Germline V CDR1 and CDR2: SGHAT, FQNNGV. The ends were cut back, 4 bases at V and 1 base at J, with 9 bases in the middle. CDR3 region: CASSWDAGTDTQYF. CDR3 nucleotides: TGTGCCAGCAGCTGGGACGCGGGCACAGATACGCAGTATTTT.

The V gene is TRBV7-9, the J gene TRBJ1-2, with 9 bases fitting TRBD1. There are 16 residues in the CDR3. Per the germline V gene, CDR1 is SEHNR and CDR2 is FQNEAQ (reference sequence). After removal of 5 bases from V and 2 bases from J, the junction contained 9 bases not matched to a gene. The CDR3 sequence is CASSPAGTGRNYGYTF. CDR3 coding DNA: TGTGCCAGCAGCCCAGCGGGGACAGGGAGGAACTATGGCTACACCTTC.

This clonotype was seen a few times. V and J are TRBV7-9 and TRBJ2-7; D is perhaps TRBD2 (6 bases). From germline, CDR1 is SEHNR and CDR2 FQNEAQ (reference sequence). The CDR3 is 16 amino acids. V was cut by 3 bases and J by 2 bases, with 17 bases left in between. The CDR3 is CASSFNRWDSTYEQYF. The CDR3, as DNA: TGTGCCAGCAGCTTTAACCGGTGGGACTCGACCTACGAGCAGTACTTC.

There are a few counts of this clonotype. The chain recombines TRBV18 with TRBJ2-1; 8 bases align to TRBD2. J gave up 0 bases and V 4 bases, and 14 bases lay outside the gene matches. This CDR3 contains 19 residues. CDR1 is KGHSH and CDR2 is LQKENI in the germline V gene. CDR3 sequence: CASSLTGTRWSPSYNEQFF. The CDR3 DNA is TGTGCCAGCTCACTTACCGGGACTAGGTGGAGCCCCTCCTACAATGAGCAGTTCTTC.

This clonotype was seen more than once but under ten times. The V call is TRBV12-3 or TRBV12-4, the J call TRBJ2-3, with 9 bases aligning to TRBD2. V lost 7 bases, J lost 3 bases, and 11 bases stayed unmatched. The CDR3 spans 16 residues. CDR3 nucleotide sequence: TGTGCCAGCACCTCAGAGCGGGGACTAGCAACAGATACGCAGTATTTT. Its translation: CASTSERGLATDTQYF.

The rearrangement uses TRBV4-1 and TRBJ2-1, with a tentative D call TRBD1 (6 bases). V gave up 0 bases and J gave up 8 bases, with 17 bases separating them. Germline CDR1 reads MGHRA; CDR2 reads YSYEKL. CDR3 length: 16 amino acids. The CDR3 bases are TGCGCCAGCAGCCAAGACTGGGGGCGCCTCAGGGATGAGCAGTTCTTC. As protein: CASSQDWGRLRDEQFF.

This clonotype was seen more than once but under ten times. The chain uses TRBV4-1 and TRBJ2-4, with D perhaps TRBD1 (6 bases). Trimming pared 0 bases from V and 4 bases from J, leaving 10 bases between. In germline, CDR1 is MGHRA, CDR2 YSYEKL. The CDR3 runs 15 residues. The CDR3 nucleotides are TGCGCCAGCAGCCAAGATAACAGGGAAAAAAACATTCAGTACTTC. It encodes CASSQDNREKNIQYF.

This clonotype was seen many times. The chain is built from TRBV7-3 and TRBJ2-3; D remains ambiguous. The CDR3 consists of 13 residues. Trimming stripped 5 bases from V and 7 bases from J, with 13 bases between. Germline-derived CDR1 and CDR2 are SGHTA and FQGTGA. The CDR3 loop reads CASSLMRGNTQYF. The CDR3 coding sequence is TGTGCCAGCAGCCTTATGCGAGGAAATACGCAGTATTTT. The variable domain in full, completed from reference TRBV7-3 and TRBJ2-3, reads GAGVSQTPSNKVTEKGKYVELRCDPISGHTALYWYRQSLGQGPEFLIYFQGTGAADDSGLPNDRFFAVRPEGSVSTLKIQRTERGDSAVYLCASSLMRGNTQYFGPGTRLTVL.

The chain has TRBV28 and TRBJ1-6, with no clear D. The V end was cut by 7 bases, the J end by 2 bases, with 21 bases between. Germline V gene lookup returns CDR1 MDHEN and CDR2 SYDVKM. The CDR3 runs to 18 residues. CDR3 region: CASNTRVEVPTYNSPLHF. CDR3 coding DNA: TGTGCCAGCAACACTAGGGTGGAAGTTCCAACCTATAATTCACCCCTCCACTTT.

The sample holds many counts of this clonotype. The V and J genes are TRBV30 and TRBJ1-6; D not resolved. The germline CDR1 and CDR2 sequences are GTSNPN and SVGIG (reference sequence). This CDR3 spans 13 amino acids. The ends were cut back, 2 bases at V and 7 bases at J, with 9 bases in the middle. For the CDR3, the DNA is TGTGCCTGGAGTAGGACTGAAAATTCACCCCTCCACTTT. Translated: CAWSRTENSPLHF.

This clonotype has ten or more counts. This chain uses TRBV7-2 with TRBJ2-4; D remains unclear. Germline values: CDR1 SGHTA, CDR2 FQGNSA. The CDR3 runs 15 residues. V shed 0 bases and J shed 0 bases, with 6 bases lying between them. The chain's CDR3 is CASSLAPVAKNIQYF. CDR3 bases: TGTGCCAGCAGCTTAGCACCTGTAGCCAAAAACATTCAGTACTTC.

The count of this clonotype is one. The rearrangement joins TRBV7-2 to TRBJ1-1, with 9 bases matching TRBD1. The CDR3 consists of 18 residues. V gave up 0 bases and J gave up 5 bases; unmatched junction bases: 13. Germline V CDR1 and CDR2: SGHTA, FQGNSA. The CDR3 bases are TGTGCCAGCAGCTTAGCTCGGGGACCGGGACAGGGAAAGACTGAAGCTTTCTTT. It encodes CASSLARGPGQGKTEAFF.

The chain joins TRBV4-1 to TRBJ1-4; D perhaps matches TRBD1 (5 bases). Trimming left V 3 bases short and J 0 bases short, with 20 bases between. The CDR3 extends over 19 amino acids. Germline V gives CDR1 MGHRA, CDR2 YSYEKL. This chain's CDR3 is CASSQNGASRSPTNEKLFF. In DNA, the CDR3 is TGCGCCAGCAGCCAGAACGGGGCATCTCGCAGTCCAACTAATGAAAAACTGTTTTTT.

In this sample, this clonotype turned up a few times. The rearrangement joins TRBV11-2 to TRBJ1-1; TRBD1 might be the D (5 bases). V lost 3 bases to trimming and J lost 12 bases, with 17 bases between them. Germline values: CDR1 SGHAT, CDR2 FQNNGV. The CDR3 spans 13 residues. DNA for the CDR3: TGTGCCAGCAGCTTCCTAAGGGACGGGCGGACTTTCTTT. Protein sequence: CASSFLRDGRTFF. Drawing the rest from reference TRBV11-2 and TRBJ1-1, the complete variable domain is EAGVAQSPRYKIIEKRQSVAFWCNPISGHATLYWYQQILGQGPKLLIQFQNNGVVDDSQLPKDRFSAERLKGVDSTLKIQPAKLEDSAVYLCASSFLRDGRTFFGQGTRLTVV.

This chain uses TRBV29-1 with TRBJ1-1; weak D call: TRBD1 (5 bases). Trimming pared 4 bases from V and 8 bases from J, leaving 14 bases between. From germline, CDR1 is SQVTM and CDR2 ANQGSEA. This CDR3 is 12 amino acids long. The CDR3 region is CSVVPLGTEAFF. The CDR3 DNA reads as TGCAGCGTTGTACCCTTGGGGACCGAAGCTTTCTTT.

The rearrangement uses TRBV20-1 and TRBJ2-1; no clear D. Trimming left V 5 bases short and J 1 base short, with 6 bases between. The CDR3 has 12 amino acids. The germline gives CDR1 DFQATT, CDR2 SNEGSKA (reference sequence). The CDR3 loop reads CSAYLSYNEQFF. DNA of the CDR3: TGCAGTGCTTACTTGTCCTACAATGAGCAGTTCTTC.

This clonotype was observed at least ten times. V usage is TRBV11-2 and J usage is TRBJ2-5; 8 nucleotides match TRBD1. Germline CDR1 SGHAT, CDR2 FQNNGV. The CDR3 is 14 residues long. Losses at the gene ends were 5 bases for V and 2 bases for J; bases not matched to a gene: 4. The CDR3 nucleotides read TGTGCCAGCAGCCATTGGACAGGGCAAGAGACCCAGTACTTC. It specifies CASSHWTGQETQYF.

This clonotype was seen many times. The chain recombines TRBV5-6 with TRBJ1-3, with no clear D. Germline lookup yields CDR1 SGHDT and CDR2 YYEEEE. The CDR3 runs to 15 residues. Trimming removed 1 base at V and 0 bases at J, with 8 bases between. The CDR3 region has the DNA TGTGCCAGCAGCTTGTCGGGGTCCTCTGGAAACACCATATATTTT. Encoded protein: CASSLSGSSGNTIYF.

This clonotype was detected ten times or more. DNA of the CDR3: TGCGCCAGCAGCTTGGAAGGGGGGACGGGGGACAATGAGCAGTTCTTC. This translates into CASSLEGGTGDNEQFF. The genes are TRBV5-1 and TRBJ2-1; perhaps D is TRBD1 or TRBD2 (6 bases each). Germline V lookup: CDR1 SGHRS, CDR2 YFSETQ. This CDR3 is 16 amino acids long. Trimming pared 0 bases from V and 5 bases from J, leaving 15 bases between.

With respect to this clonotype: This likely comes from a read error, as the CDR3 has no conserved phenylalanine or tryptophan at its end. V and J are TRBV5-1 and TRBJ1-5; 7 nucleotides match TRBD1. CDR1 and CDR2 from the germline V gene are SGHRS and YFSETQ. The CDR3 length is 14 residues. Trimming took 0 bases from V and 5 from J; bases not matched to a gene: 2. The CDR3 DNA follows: TGCGCCAGCAGCTTGGAAGGGGGCGATCAGCCCCAGCATTAT. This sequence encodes CASSLEGGDQPQHY.

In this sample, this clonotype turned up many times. This CDR3 reads CASSSPARQETQYF. The CDR3, as DNA: TGTGCCAGCAGCTCACCGGCTCGACAAGAGACCCAGTACTTC. The chain links TRBV7-9 to TRBJ2-5; D gene uncertain. V gave up 4 bases and J gave up 2 bases, with 11 bases separating them. The CDR3 extends over 14 amino acids. Germline V gene lookup returns CDR1 SEHNR and CDR2 FQNEAQ (reference sequence).

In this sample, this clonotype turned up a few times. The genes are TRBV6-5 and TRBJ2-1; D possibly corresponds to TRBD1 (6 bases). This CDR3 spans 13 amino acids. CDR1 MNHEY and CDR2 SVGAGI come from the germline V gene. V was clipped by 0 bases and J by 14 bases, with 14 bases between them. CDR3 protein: CASSYSGDKREFF. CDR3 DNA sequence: TGTGCCAGCAGTTACTCCGGGGACAAGAGGGAGTTCTTC.

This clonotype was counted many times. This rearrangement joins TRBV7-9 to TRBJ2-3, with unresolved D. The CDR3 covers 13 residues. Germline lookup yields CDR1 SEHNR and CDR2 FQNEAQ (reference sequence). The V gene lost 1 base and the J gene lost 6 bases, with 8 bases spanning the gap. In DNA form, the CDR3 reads TGTGCCAGCAGCTTAGGGGAATCGGATACGCAGTATTTT. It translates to CASSLGESDTQYF.